Listed here are 5 T cell receptor beta chains from one sample, sequenced in a study of cytomegalovirus exposure and HLA in healthy donors. PCR amplification relied on 60 Vbeta primers (plus 13 Jbeta primers). Sequencing was performed with immunoSEQ multiplex PCR; in TCRdb, only in-frame clones are kept and a portion is missing. The profile shows tens of thousands of clones, about 80% of them singletons. The sequenced material came from PBMCs. These receptors were obtained from a man younger than 35 in good health and CMV-seronegative.

This rearrangement joins TRBV23-1 to TRBJ2-6, with D uncertain. TRBV23-1 is marked as an open reading frame, function uncertain. The CDR3 totals 16 residues. The V end lost 0 bases, the J end lost 5 bases, and 11 bases lay between the germline ends. The CDR3 coding sequence is TGCGCCAGCAGTCAATCGATAGGCGGTAGGGCCAACGTCCTGACTTTC. Translated, it gives CASSQSIGGRANVLTF.

Written as DNA, the CDR3 is TGTGCCAGCGGGGACAGGGGGCTGGCAGATACGCAGTATTTT. Its protein product is CASGDRGLADTQYF. The chain links TRBV28 to TRBJ2-3, with 12 bases matching TRBD1. The V segment lost 8 bases and the J segment 4 bases; nucleotides outside the gene matches: 4. The CDR3 has 14 residues. CDR1 and CDR2 (germline): MDHEN, SYDVKM.

The chain combines TRBV9 with TRBJ2-7, with D perhaps TRBD2 (6 bases). CDR1 is SGDLS and CDR2 is YYNGEE in the germline V gene. This CDR3 has 12 amino acids. The V and J ends lost 7 bases and 2 bases respectively, with 10 bases between them. The CDR3 nucleotides are TGTGCCAGCGGCGGGGAGACCTACGAGCAGTACTTC. This sequence encodes CASGGETYEQYF.

The chain is built from TRBV6-1 and TRBJ2-1, with TRBD1 matching over 8 bases. The CDR3 sequence is 15 residues long. Looked up from germline, CDR1 is MNHNS and CDR2 is SASEGT. The J segment lost 6 bases and the V segment lost 0 bases, leaving 4 bases of the junction unmatched. Here the CDR3 DNA reads TGTGCCAGCAGTGAAGCGGCGACAGGGGCCAATGAGCAGTTCTTC. Translation gives CASSEAATGANEQFF.

The chain is built from TRBV9 and TRBJ2-3; TRBD1 matches at 9 bases. This CDR3 is 20 amino acids long. Trimming at V came to 2 bases and at J to 2 bases, leaving 18 bases not matched to a gene. Germline V gives CDR1 SGDLS, CDR2 YYNGEE. For the CDR3, the DNA is TGTGCCAGCAGCGTCCTAGGACGAGCCGGGACAGGGTTCAACACAGATACGCAGTATTTT. This translates into CASSVLGRAGTGFNTDTQYF.